Following are 25 T cell receptor beta chains from one sample sequenced in a study of OX40 agonist ivuxolimab in advanced cancers. Clones were sequenced by immunoSEQ multiplex PCR, and TCRdb holds only the in-frame ones, with some missing. The sample lists some 100,000 clones, approximately 80% occurring once. The source material was CD4+ or CD8+ T cells sorted from blood, sampled in a trial of the OX40 agonist ivuxolimab. These receptors were taken from an adult with an advanced solid tumor such as melanoma, head and neck, liver or kidney cancer.

J is TRBJ2-1 and V is TRBV5-4; the D gene is possibly TRBD2 (5 bases). The CDR3 is made up of 15 amino acids. Trimming stripped 0 bases from V and 0 bases from J, with 7 bases between. Looked up from germline, CDR1 is SGHNT and CDR2 is YYREEE (reference sequence). The CDR3 coding sequence is TGTGCCAGCAGCTTGGGAGGGAGCTCCTACAATGAGCAGTTCTTC. It encodes CASSLGGSSYNEQFF.

This sequence joins TRBV5-6 and TRBJ1-4; D unresolved. This CDR3 has 11 amino acids. The germline V and J ends were trimmed by 3 bases and 8 bases, with 5 bases remaining between them. In germline, CDR1 is SGHDT, CDR2 YYEEEE. The CDR3, as DNA: TGTGCCAGCAGCTCAAAAGAAAAACTGTTTTTT. This translates into CASSSKEKLFF.

The rearrangement links TRBV30 to TRBJ2-3, with 7 nucleotides matching TRBD2. CDR1 is GTSNPN, CDR2 SVGIG, per germline (reference sequence). The CDR3 is 14 amino acids. V lost 5 bases to trimming and J lost 1 base; unmatched junction nucleotides: 6. This CDR3 reads CAWSLAERTDTQYF. Written as DNA, the CDR3 is TGTGCCTGGTCTCTAGCGGAACGCACAGATACGCAGTATTTT.

The rearrangement uses TRBV5-6 and TRBJ2-2, with 9 bases matching TRBD1. Germline values: CDR1 SGHDT, CDR2 YYEEEE. The CDR3 totals 16 residues. With 4 bases clipped from V and 4 bases from J, the junction kept 8 bases outside the gene matches. CDR3 DNA sequence: TGTGCCAGCAGCCTGCGGACAGGGGCGGGCACCGGGGAGCTGTTTTTT. This gives the protein CASSLRTGAGTGELFF.

The J gene is TRBJ2-3, the V gene TRBV6-5; D is uncertain. Trimming removed 6 bases at V and 0 bases at J, with 10 bases between. Germline V gene data show CDR1 as MNHEY and CDR2 as SVGAGI. The CDR3 extends over 14 amino acids. The CDR3 spells CASSPLSSTDTQYF. CDR3 bases: TGTGCCAGCAGCCCCCTGTCTAGCACAGATACGCAGTATTTT.

The rearrangement uses TRBV27 and TRBJ1-2; 9 bases are shared with TRBD1. Germline CDR1 MNHEY, CDR2 SMNVEV (reference sequence). The V and J ends lost 6 bases and 4 bases, in that order; junction bases with no gene match: 6. The CDR3 covers 14 residues. The CDR3 sequence is CASSLQGAAYGYTF. CDR3 bases: TGTGCCAGCAGCCTACAGGGGGCAGCCTATGGCTACACCTTC.

This clone has only a few counts. This rearrangement joins TRBV6-1 to TRBJ1-5; the D gene is possibly TRBD1 (6 bases). The CDR3 totals 14 residues. The V and J ends lost 4 bases and 5 bases respectively, with 12 bases between them. The V gene's germline CDR1 is MNHNS and CDR2 SASEGT. CDR3 DNA: TGTGCCAGCAGTGTTGAGACAGGCCATCAGCCCCAGCATTTT. It specifies CASSVETGHQPQHF.

The J gene is TRBJ2-7, the V gene TRBV6-6; 10 bases map to TRBD1. This CDR3 is built from 14 residues. CDR1 and CDR2 (germline): MNHNY, SVGAGI (reference sequence). Unmatched junction bases numbered 6, after V lost 7 bases and J lost 3 bases. CDR3 bases: TGTGCCAGCAACACCGGGACAGGGGACTACGAGCAGTACTTC. Protein product: CASNTGTGDYEQYF.

CDR3 sequence: CASSLSDYGYTF. In DNA form, the CDR3 reads TGTGCCAGCAGCTTAAGTGACTATGGCTACACCTTC. The chain couples TRBV7-9 to TRBJ1-2; D remains unclear. In germline, CDR1 is SEHNR, CDR2 FQNEAQ (reference sequence). V gave up 2 bases and J gave up 3 bases, with 4 bases separating them. The CDR3 consists of 12 residues.

The chain uses TRBV19 and TRBJ1-2; D is unresolved. Germline CDR1 is LNHDA and CDR2 is SQIVND (reference sequence). This CDR3 has 14 residues. Trimming left V 2 bases short and J 0 bases short, with 7 bases between. CDR3 loop: CASSISISNYGYTF. The CDR3 DNA reads TGTGCCAGTAGTATAAGCATCTCTAACTATGGCTACACCTTC. Using reference TRBV19 and TRBJ1-2 for the parts outside the CDR3, the full variable domain is DGGITQSPKYLFRKEGQNVTLSCEQNLNHDAMYWYRQDPGQGLRLIYYSQIVNDFQKGDIAEGYSVSREKKESFPLTVTSAQKNPTAFYLCASSISISNYGYTFGSGTRLTVV.

This chain links TRBV9 with TRBJ1-1, with D uncertain. Germline V lookup: CDR1 SGDLS, CDR2 YYNGEE. The CDR3 loop spans 15 amino acids. V lost 0 bases to trimming and J lost 0 bases, with 9 bases between them. CDR3 region: CASSVVREMNTEAFF. The CDR3 coding sequence is TGTGCCAGCAGCGTAGTGAGGGAGATGAACACTGAAGCTTTCTTT.

The gene calls are TRBV9 and TRBJ2-1; 8 nucleotides agree with TRBD2. The CDR3 is 17 residues long. Germline CDR1 and CDR2: SGDLS and YYNGEE. Trimming removed 0 bases from V and 3 bases from J; junction bases left unmatched: 8. As DNA, the CDR3 is TGTGCCAGCAGCGTAGGAGTGCGGGGGGCTGGCTACAATGAGCAGTTCTTC. It encodes CASSVGVRGAGYNEQFF.

V is TRBV5-6 and J is TRBJ2-2; D gene uncertain. The CDR3 runs 15 residues. Germline CDR1 reads SGHDT; CDR2 reads YYEEEE. Trimming stripped 0 bases from V and 6 bases from J, with 12 bases between. The CDR3 bases are TGTGCCAGCAGCTTGGGCCCTAGGAGCGCCGGGGAGCTGTTTTTT. Its translation is CASSLGPRSAGELFF.

This clone ranks as hyperexpanded. V is TRBV4-1 and J is TRBJ1-1; no firm D call. The V gene's germline CDR1 is MGHRA and CDR2 YSYEKL. The CDR3 spans 15 residues. V was pared by 3 bases and J by 3 bases, with 14 bases between. As DNA, the CDR3 is TGCGCCAGCAGCCAGTACGCCGCTACTTACACTGAAGCTTTCTTT. Translated: CASSQYAATYTEAFF.

This chain uses TRBV10-1 with TRBJ2-7; no clear D gene. Germline V gives CDR1 WNHNN, CDR2 SYGVQD (reference sequence). The CDR3 has 14 residues. V dropped 4 bases and J dropped 2 bases, with 12 bases sitting between them. The CDR3 region is CASSAPGGTYEQYF. CDR3 nucleotide sequence: TGCGCCAGCAGTGCCCCGGGCGGAACCTACGAGCAGTACTTC.

The genes are TRBV4-1 and TRBJ2-3; D gene unclear. The V end lost 1 base, the J end lost 1 base, and 9 bases lay between the germline ends. The CDR3 consists of 15 residues. Germline values: CDR1 MGHRA, CDR2 YSYEKL. CDR3 DNA: TGCGCCAGCAGCCAAGTATCCCTGGGCACAGATACGCAGTATTTT. Its protein product is CASSQVSLGTDTQYF.

V gene TRBV5-1 combines with J gene TRBJ1-1, with TRBD1 matching 7 bases. Per germline, CDR1 SGHRS and CDR2 YFSETQ. The CDR3 has 13 amino acids. V gave up 5 bases and J gave up 11 bases; unmatched junction bases: 12. The CDR3 reads CASSYDRETTAFF. CDR3 sequence (DNA): TGCGCCAGCAGTTACGACAGGGAAACGACGGCTTTCTTT.

J is TRBJ2-1 and V is TRBV10-1; D uncertain. This CDR3 spans 17 amino acids. With 1 base removed from V and 6 bases from J, the gap between germline ends came to 19 bases. Germline values: CDR1 WNHNN, CDR2 SYGVQD (reference sequence). The CDR3 nucleotides read TGCGCCAGCAGTGAGTGGGGTATCGGGCCAACGGTCAATGAGCAGTTCTTC. This gives the protein CASSEWGIGPTVNEQFF.

V and J are TRBV7-2 and TRBJ1-1; unclear D gene. Germline assignment: CDR1 SGHTA and CDR2 FQGNSA. CDR3 size: 15 residues. V lost 0 bases to trimming and J lost 1 base, with 9 bases between them. The CDR3 bases are TGTGCCAGCAGCTTAGCCTACTGGCAGAACACTGAAGCTTTCTTT. Its translation: CASSLAYWQNTEAFF.

This clone was counted a single time. The chain carries TRBV19 and TRBJ2-1, with D maybe TRBD2 (6 bases). The germline V and J ends were trimmed by 3 bases and 2 bases, with 11 bases remaining between them. CDR1 is LNHDA, CDR2 SQIVND, per germline (reference sequence). The CDR3 is 15 amino acids. The CDR3 reads CASSIGTATYNEQFF. The CDR3 bases are TGTGCCAGTAGTATTGGGACTGCGACCTACAATGAGCAGTTCTTC.

The genes are TRBV5-1 and TRBJ1-1, with TRBD1 identical over 8 bases. Germline CDR1 reads SGHRS; CDR2 reads YFSETQ. Trimming at V came to 0 bases and at J to 1 base, leaving 5 bases not matched to a gene. This CDR3 contains 16 residues. The CDR3 coding sequence is TGCGCCAGCAGCTTGGCCAGGGGGCCTCAGAACACTGAAGCTTTCTTT. Translating gives CASSLARGPQNTEAFF.

The chain joins TRBV7-9 to TRBJ2-3; D possibly corresponds to TRBD2 (6 bases). With 5 bases removed from V and 4 bases from J, the gap between germline ends came to 25 bases. The CDR3 totals 18 residues. The germline CDR1 and CDR2 sequences are SEHNR and FQNEAQ (reference sequence). CDR3 sequence (DNA): TGTGCCAGCAGCCGCCGAGGAATAGCGGACCCCTCCCCAGATACGCAGTATTTT. Protein: CASSRRGIADPSPDTQYF.

This chain connects TRBV19 to TRBJ2-3; TRBD2 matches 11 bases. Germline CDR1 LNHDA, CDR2 SQIVND (reference sequence). The CDR3 length is 16 residues. V trimming: 4 bases; J trimming: 3 bases; junction bases outside the gene matches: 6. The DNA of the CDR3 is TGTGCCAGTAGTACCGGACTAGCGGGCCCAACAGATACGCAGTATTTT. It encodes CASSTGLAGPTDTQYF. Supplemented by reference TRBV19 and TRBJ2-3, the full variable domain reads DGGITQSPKYLFRKEGQNVTLSCEQNLNHDAMYWYRQDPGQGLRLIYYSQIVNDFQKGDIAEGYSVSREKKESFPLTVTSAQKNPTAFYLCASSTGLAGPTDTQYFGPGTRLTVL.

The CDR3 is CASSLAGSYNEQFF. CDR3 nucleotides: TGTGCCAGCAGCTTAGCGGGCTCCTACAATGAGCAGTTCTTC. The chain couples TRBV7-2 to TRBJ2-1; no clear D gene. CDR3 length: 14 amino acids. Trimming removed 0 bases from V and 0 bases from J, with 3 bases in between. Germline CDR1 is SGHTA and CDR2 is FQGNSA.

The chain links TRBV7-3 to TRBJ2-7; tentatively, D is TRBD1 or TRBD2 (5 bases each). The CDR3 loop spans 13 amino acids. CDR1 is SGHTA, CDR2 FQGTGA, per germline. The ends were cut back, 5 bases at V and 2 bases at J, with 10 bases in the middle. CDR3 sequence (DNA): TGTGCCAGCAGCCCGGGGCGAGCCTACGAGCAGTACTTC. Protein: CASSPGRAYEQYF. The whole variable domain, filled in from reference TRBV7-3 and TRBJ2-7, reads GAGVSQTPSNKVTEKGKYVELRCDPISGHTALYWYRQSLGQGPEFLIYFQGTGAADDSGLPNDRFFAVRPEGSVSTLKIQRTERGDSAVYLCASSPGRAYEQYFGPGTRLTVT.